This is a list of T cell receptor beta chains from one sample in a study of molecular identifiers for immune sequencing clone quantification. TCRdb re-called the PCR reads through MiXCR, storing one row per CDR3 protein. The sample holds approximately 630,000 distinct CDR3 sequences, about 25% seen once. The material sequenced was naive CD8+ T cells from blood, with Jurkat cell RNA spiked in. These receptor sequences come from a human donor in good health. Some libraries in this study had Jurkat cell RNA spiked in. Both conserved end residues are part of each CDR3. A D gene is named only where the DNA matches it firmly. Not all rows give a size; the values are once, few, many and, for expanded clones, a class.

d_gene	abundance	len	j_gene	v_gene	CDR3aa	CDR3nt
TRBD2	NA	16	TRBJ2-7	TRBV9	CASSPKTGTSFYEQYF	TGTGCCAGCAGCCCCAAAACCGGGACTAGCTTCTACGAGCAGTACTTC
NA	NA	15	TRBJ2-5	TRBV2	CASTLGFGGEETQYF	TGTGCCAGCACCCTAGGATTCGGGGGAGAGGAGACCCAGTACTTC
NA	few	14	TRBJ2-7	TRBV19	CASSIAGEVYEQYF	TGTGCCAGTAGTATTGCAGGGGAAGTTTACGAGCAGTACTTC
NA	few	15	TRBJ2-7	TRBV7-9	CASSLALGKSYEQYF	TGTGCCAGCAGCTTAGCGTTGGGAAAAAGTTACGAGCAGTACTTC
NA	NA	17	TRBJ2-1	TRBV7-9	CASSTRQTRGSYNEQFF	TGTGCCAGCAGCACCCGTCAAACCAGGGGTTCCTACAATGAGCAGTTCTTC
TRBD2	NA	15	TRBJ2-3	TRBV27	CASSLDGTSFYTQYF	TGTGCCAGCAGTTTAGATGGGACTAGCTTTTATACGCAGTATTTT
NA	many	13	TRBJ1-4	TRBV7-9	CASSSDSRGELFF	TGTGCCAGCAGCTCGGACTCCCGCGGGGAACTGTTTTTT
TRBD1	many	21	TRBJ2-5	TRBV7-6	CASSLVSLLRLPGTGEETQYF	TGTGCCAGCAGCTTAGTCTCGCTACTACGCCTTCCCGGGACAGGGGAAGAGACCCAGTACTTC
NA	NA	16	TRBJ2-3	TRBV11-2	CASSLSRASQTDTQYF	TGTGCCAGCAGCTTAAGTCGGGCCTCCCAAACAGATACGCAGTATTTT
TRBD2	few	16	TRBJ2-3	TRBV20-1	CSATLAGVVSTDTQYF	TGCAGTGCTACCTTAGCGGGCGTAGTGAGCACAGATACGCAGTATTTT
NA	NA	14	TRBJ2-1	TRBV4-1	CASSPWDQHNEQFF	TGCGCCAGCAGCCCTTGGGACCAACACAATGAGCAGTTCTTC
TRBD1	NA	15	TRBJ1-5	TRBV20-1	CSADSTGGTNQPQHF	TGCAGTGCTGACTCCACAGGGGGCACCAATCAGCCCCAGCATTTT
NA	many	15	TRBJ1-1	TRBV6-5	CASSYFREMNTEAFF	TGTGCCAGCAGTTACTTCAGGGAAATGAACACTGAAGCTTTCTTT
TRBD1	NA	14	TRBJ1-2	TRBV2	CASSSRTGVYGYPF	TGTGCCAGCAGTAGCCGGACAGGGGTCTATGGCTACCCCTTC
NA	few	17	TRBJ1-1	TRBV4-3	CASSQDLSKVSSTEAFF	TGCGCCAGCAGCCAAGACTTGTCGAAAGTGAGTAGCACTGAAGCTTTCTTT
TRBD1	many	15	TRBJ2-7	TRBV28	CASRPNRGSTYEQYF	TGTGCCAGCAGACCGAACAGGGGGTCGACCTACGAGCAGTACTTC
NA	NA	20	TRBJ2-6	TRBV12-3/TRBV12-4	CASSLDFTGPRISGANVLTF	TGTGCCAGCAGTTTAGATTTTACAGGTCCCCGGATCTCTGGGGCCAACGTCCTGACTTTC
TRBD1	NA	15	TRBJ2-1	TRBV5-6	CASSLDRGAVGEQFF	TGTGCCAGCAGCTTGGACAGGGGCGCCGTTGGTGAGCAGTTCTTC
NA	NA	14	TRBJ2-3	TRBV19	CASSIDSITDTQYF	TGTGCCAGTAGTATAGATAGCATCACAGATACGCAGTATTTT
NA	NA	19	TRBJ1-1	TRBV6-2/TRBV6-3	CASSYPVYRASSGNTEAFF	TGTGCCAGCAGTTACCCAGTATACAGGGCATCGTCTGGGAACACTGAAGCTTTCTTT
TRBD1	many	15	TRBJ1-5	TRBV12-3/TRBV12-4	CASTVGQGVYQPQHF	TGTGCCAGCACCGTCGGACAGGGGGTGTATCAGCCCCAGCATTTT
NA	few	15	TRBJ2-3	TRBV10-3	CAISAGQSSTDTQYF	TGTGCCATCAGTGCCGGACAGTCTAGCACAGATACGCAGTATTTT
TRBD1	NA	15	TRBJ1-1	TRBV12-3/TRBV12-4	CASSSKTGVNTEAFF	TGTGCCAGCAGTTCCAAGACAGGGGTGAACACTGAAGCTTTCTTT
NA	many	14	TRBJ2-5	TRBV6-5	CASSYSTFQETQYF	TGTGCCAGCAGTTACTCGACCTTCCAAGAGACCCAGTACTTC
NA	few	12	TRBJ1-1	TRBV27	CASSDWDTEAFF	TGTGCCAGCAGTGACTGGGACACTGAAGCTTTCTTT
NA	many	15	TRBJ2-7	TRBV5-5	CASSSGPKSSYEQYF	TGTGCCAGCAGCTCCGGACCCAAGAGCTCCTACGAGCAGTACTTC
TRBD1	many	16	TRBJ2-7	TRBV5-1	CASSTGQGALNYEQYF	TGCGCCAGCAGCACCGGACAGGGGGCCTTGAATTACGAGCAGTACTTC
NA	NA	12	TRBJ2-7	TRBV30	CAWSAQGFEQYF	TGTGCCTGGAGTGCACAGGGTTTTGAGCAGTACTTC
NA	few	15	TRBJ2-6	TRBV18	CASSPMAGWANVLTF	TGTGCCAGCTCACCAATGGCAGGGTGGGCCAACGTCCTGACTTTC
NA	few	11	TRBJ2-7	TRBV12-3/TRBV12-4	CASRGLFEQYF	TGTGCCAGCAGGGGACTCTTCGAGCAGTACTTC
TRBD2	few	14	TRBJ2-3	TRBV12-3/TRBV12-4	CASSLGTSGATQYF	TGTGCCAGCAGTTTAGGGACTAGCGGGGCGACGCAGTATTTT